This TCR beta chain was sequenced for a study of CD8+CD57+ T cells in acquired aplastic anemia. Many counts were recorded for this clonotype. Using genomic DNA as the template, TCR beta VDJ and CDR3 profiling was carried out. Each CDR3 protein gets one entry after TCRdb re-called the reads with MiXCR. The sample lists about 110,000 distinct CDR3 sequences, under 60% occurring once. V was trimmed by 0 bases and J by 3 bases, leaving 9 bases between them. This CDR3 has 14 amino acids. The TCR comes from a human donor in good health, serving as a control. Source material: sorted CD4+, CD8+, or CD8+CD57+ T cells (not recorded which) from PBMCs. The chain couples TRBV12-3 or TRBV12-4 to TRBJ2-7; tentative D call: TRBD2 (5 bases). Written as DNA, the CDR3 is TGTGCCAGCAGTTTAGCCCGGACTTACTACGAGCAGTACTTC. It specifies CASSLARTYYEQYF.